These T cell receptor beta chains were read from a single sample in a study of PD-L1 blockade in urothelial cancer. TCRdb keeps only in-frame clones here, not all; method: immunoSEQ multiplex PCR. The sample carries 30,000 to 50,000 clones, roughly 91% recorded once. This specimen consisted of PBMCs, obtained around atezolizumab (anti-PD-L1) treatment. The receptors derive from a man aged 55 to 69 with urothelial cancer. Both conserved end residues are part of each CDR3. The D gene is left open where the match is weak. Only some rows state a clone size, as once, few, many or a class for expanded clones.

TRBV19,.,.,TRBJ2-1,CASSLGTRELYNEQFF,TGTGCCAGTAGCCTAGGGACTCGGGAGCTGTACAATGAGCAGTTCTTC
TRBV5-4,.,TRBD1,TRBJ1-4,CASSFPGQGPEKLFF,TGTGCCAGCAGCTTCCCGGGACAGGGGCCGGAAAAACTGTTTTTT
TRBV5-8,.,.,TRBJ1-5,CASSLVSNSNQPQHF,TGTGCCAGCAGCTTGGTTTCTAATAGCAATCAGCCCCAGCATTTT
TRBV5-4,.,.,TRBJ2-1,CASSIRAGNEQFF,TGTGCCAGCAGCATTAGGGCGGGGAATGAGCAGTTCTTC
TRBV5-1,.,TRBD2,TRBJ2-3,CASSLGNLAGGTDTQYF,TGCGCCAGCAGCTTGGGAAACCTAGCGGGCGGCACAGATACGCAGTATTTT
TRBV7-9,.,TRBD1,TRBJ2-1,CASNRLLGQGRNEQFF,TGTGCCAGCAACCGTCTTCTGGGACAGGGAAGGAATGAGCAGTTCTTC
TRBV7-2,once,.,TRBJ2-5,CASSQVTGSETQYF,TGTGCCAGCAGCCAAGTGACAGGTTCGGAGACCCAGTACTTC
TRBV28,.,.,TRBJ1-2,CASSLTGHTYGYTF,TGTGCCAGCAGTTTAACGGGACACACATATGGCTACACCTTC
TRBV27,.,.,TRBJ2-7,CASSAQQPYEQYF,TGTGCCAGCAGTGCCCAACAGCCCTACGAGCAGTACTTC
TRBV19,once,.,TRBJ2-2,CASSMSSVANTGELFF,TGTGCCAGTAGTATGTCTAGCGTAGCGAACACCGGGGAGCTGTTTTTT
TRBV7-3,.,.,TRBJ2-1,CASSGGRGTYNEQFF,TGTGCCAGCAGCGGGGGCAGGGGAACCTACAATGAGCAGTTCTTC
TRBV20-1,.,TRBD1,TRBJ1-2,CSAHSQGYTF,TGCAGTGCACATTCACAGGGGTACACCTTC
TRBV9,once,.,TRBJ2-5,CASSGGKTQYF,TGTGCCAGCTCCGGGGGAAAGACCCAGTACTTC
TRBV5-1,.,.,TRBJ1-4,CASSLREGENEKLFF,TGCGCCAGCAGCTTACGAGAGGGGGAGAATGAAAAACTGTTTTTT
TRBV7-8,.,.,TRBJ2-7,CASTSEKYEQYF,TGTGCCAGCACTAGCGAAAAGTACGAGCAGTACTTC
TRBV18,.,TRBD2,TRBJ2-5,CASSPPAGVAETQYF,TGTGCCAGCTCACCACCTGCGGGGGTTGCGGAGACCCAGTACTTC
TRBV28,.,TRBD1,TRBJ1-2,CASTINRGLYGYTF,TGTGCCAGCACCATCAACAGGGGCCTCTATGGCTACACCTTC
TRBV28,.,TRBD2,TRBJ2-7,CASSLPKTTSGDSYEQYF,TGTGCCAGCAGTTTACCTAAGACGACTAGCGGGGACTCCTACGAGCAGTACTTC
TRBV18,.,.,TRBJ1-1,CASSPVINTEAFF,TGTGCCAGCTCACCAGTAATTAACACTGAAGCTTTCTTT
TRBV5-4,.,.,TRBJ2-7,CASSLITERREQYF,TGTGCCAGCAGCTTGATTACCGAACGGAGGGAGCAGTACTTC
TRBV27,few,TRBD1,TRBJ1-5,CASRGQGNQPQHF,TGTGCCAGTAGAGGACAGGGAAATCAGCCCCAGCATTTT
TRBV6-5,.,.,TRBJ1-3,CASRPSAGFGNTIYF,TGTGCCAGCAGGCCCTCAGCGGGATTTGGAAACACCATATATTTT
TRBV30,.,TRBD1,TRBJ1-1,CAWKSRQGGNTEAFF,TGTGCCTGGAAATCCCGACAGGGAGGAAACACTGAAGCTTTCTTT
TRBV28,.,TRBD1,TRBJ2-2,CASITGGTAGELFF,TGTGCCAGCATTACAGGGGGTACGGCCGGGGAGCTGTTTTTT
TRBV9,.,.,TRBJ2-1,CASSVDSTGPYNEQFF,TGTGCCAGCAGCGTGGATAGTACAGGACCCTACAATGAGCAGTTCTTC
TRBV18,.,TRBD1,TRBJ1-1,CASSPGQGVTEAFF,TGTGCCAGCTCCCCCGGACAGGGGGTCACTGAAGCTTTCTTT
TRBV2,.,.,TRBJ1-6,CASSEERSSYNSPLHF,TGTGCCAGCAGTGAAGAAAGGAGCTCCTATAATTCACCCCTCCACTTT
TRBV5-1,once,TRBD1,TRBJ1-3,CASSLGQQSSGNTIYF,TGCGCCAGCAGCCTGGGACAGCAAAGCTCTGGAAACACCATATATTTT
TRBV28,once,TRBD1,TRBJ2-6,CASSSSGTGISGANVLTF,TGTGCCAGCAGTTCCTCCGGGACAGGGATCTCTGGGGCCAACGTCCTGACTTTC
TRBV27,once,.,TRBJ2-3,CASRLGPSTDTQYF,TGTGCCAGCAGGCTGGGCCCTAGCACAGATACGCAGTATTTT
TRBV19,.,.,TRBJ2-2,CASSITGYAGELFF,TGTGCCAGTAGTATCACCGGGTACGCCGGGGAGCTGTTTTTT
TRBV19,.,.,TRBJ1-5,CASHDFKTGQHQPQHF,TGTGCCAGCCACGACTTTAAAACAGGGCAGCACCAGCCCCAGCATTTT
TRBV10-3,few,TRBD1,TRBJ2-1,CAISDPGQANNEQFF,TGTGCCATCAGTGACCCGGGACAGGCAAACAATGAGCAGTTCTTC
TRBV7-6,.,.,TRBJ1-3,CASSLDGDFVAGGNTIYF,TGTGCCAGCAGCTTAGATGGAGATTTCGTAGCGGGTGGAAACACCATATATTTT
TRBV9,.,.,TRBJ2-1,CASSVSGLTPGGSYNEQFF,TGTGCCAGCAGCGTATCTGGTCTTACACCCGGGGGCTCCTACAATGAGCAGTTCTTC